A single sample is the source of the 10 T cell receptor beta chains below, sequenced in a study of blood T cell repertoires in COVID-19. Assay used: immunoSEQ multiplex PCR; TCRdb lists only in-frame clones, some missing. The sample has 380,000 or so clones; approximately 88% are singletons. Sample: peripheral blood. The receptors were sampled from a man aged 35-49 years with acute or convalescent COVID-19.

Here the CDR3 DNA reads TGTGCCAGCAGTCTCTCTGGACAGGGGGCAGGTGGCTACACCTTC. It codes for CASSLSGQGAGGYTF. V and J are TRBV2 and TRBJ1-2; 11 nucleotides line up with TRBD1. Germline V gene lookup returns CDR1 SNHLY and CDR2 FYNNEI. V lost 5 bases to trimming and J lost 7 bases; unmatched junction nucleotides: 9. The CDR3 runs to 15 residues.

This clone was observed once. The gene calls are TRBV7-9 and TRBJ2-7; TRBD1 is a possible D gene (6 bases). V gave up 5 bases and J gave up 1 base, with 12 bases separating them. Germline CDR1 SEHNR, CDR2 FQNEAQ (reference sequence). The CDR3 is 14 amino acids. CDR3 nucleotide sequence: TGTGCCAGCAGCCACAGGGTTGGGTCCTACGAGCAGTACTTC. Protein product: CASSHRVGSYEQYF.

CDR3 in DNA: TGTGCCAGCAGCCTGACCGGGACTAGTCTCTACGAGCAGTACTTC. Its translation: CASSLTGTSLYEQYF. V and J are TRBV28 and TRBJ2-7; 8 bases line up with TRBD2. J gave up 3 bases and V 6 bases, and 10 bases lay outside the gene matches. The CDR3 loop spans 15 amino acids. From germline, CDR1 is MDHEN and CDR2 SYDVKM.

This clone was observed once. The chain links TRBV9 to TRBJ1-1; tentatively, D is TRBD1 (5 bases). The germline gives CDR1 SGDLS, CDR2 YYNGEE. The CDR3 extends over 14 amino acids. Trimming shortened V by 1 base and J by 0 bases, and 7 bases separated the two germline ends. The DNA of the CDR3 is TGTGCCAGCAGCGTACAGGACATGAACACTGAAGCTTTCTTT. Amino acid sequence: CASSVQDMNTEAFF.

As for this clone: Within the sample, other DNA sequences also encode this same CDR3. The chain couples TRBV7-3 to TRBJ2-2, with D tentatively TRBD1 (5 bases). The CDR3 covers 13 residues. Germline V CDR1 and CDR2: SGHTA, FQGTGA. Trimming cost V 2 bases and J 6 bases, with 7 bases left between them. The CDR3 reads CASSLPGPGELFF. The CDR3 DNA is TGTGCCAGCAGCTTACCAGGGCCCGGGGAGCTGTTTTTT. The full variable domain, its missing parts supplied by reference TRBV7-3 and TRBJ2-2, is GAGVSQTPSNKVTEKGKYVELRCDPISGHTALYWYRQSLGQGPEFLIYFQGTGAADDSGLPNDRFFAVRPEGSVSTLKIQRTERGDSAVYLCASSLPGPGELFFGEGSRLTVL.

This clone was counted between two and nine times. In DNA form, the CDR3 reads TGTGCCAGCAAGAGGGGGATGAACACTGAAGCTTTCTTT. Its protein is CASKRGMNTEAFF. This chain uses TRBV7-3 with TRBJ1-1, with D maybe TRBD1 (6 bases). Per germline, CDR1 SGHTA and CDR2 FQGTGA. The CDR3 has 13 residues. V lost 7 bases and J 0 bases, leaving 9 bases between the germline ends.

This clone has a handful of counts. The chain has TRBV3-1 (or the pseudogene TRBV3-2) and TRBJ1-6; D is uncertain. Germline assignment: CDR1 LGHDT and CDR2 YNNKEL (reference sequence). This CDR3 comprises 15 residues. V dropped 1 base and J dropped 7 bases, with 11 bases sitting between them. CDR3 nucleotide sequence: TGTGCCAGCAGCCAAGTAGTCCTAGGAAATTCACCCCTCCACTTT. Translation gives CASSQVVLGNSPLHF.

The rearrangement joins TRBV4-2 to TRBJ2-7, with 7 bases fitting TRBD2. The ends lost 0 bases at V and 1 base at J; junction bases unmatched: 6. There are 16 residues in the CDR3. CDR1 and CDR2 (germline): LGHNA, YNFKEQ. CDR3 residues: CASSQDGAGASYEQYF. The CDR3 DNA reads TGTGCCAGCAGCCAAGATGGGGCGGGAGCTTCCTACGAGCAGTACTTC.

The V call is TRBV9, the J call TRBJ2-2; 15 positions agree with TRBD2. The CDR3 extends over 16 amino acids. CDR1 is SGDLS and CDR2 is YYNGEE in the germline V gene. The junction had 6 bases not matched to a gene; V was cut back by 7 bases and J by 5 bases. CDR3 nucleotide sequence: TGTGCCAGCGGACTAGCGGGAGGGCCGGGGACCGGGGAGCTGTTTTTT. Translated: CASGLAGGPGTGELFF.

The DNA for the CDR3 is TGCGCCAGCAGCGCTGCTAGCGGCAGCTCCTACAATGAGCAGTTCTTC. Translating gives CASSAASGSSYNEQFF. V is TRBV5-1 and J is TRBJ2-1; 7 nucleotides match TRBD2. Germline lookup yields CDR1 SGHRS and CDR2 YFSETQ. The trim removed 4 bases at V and 0 bases at J, leaving 7 bases unmatched. The CDR3 totals 16 residues.